A single sample is the source of the 26 T cell receptor beta chains below, sequenced in a study of cytomegalovirus exposure and HLA in healthy donors. The primer mix had 60 Vbeta and 13 Jbeta primers. The table came from immunoSEQ multiplex PCR; TCRdb's copy has only in-frame clones and leaves some out. The sample consists of about 180,000 clones, about 80% of them appearing once. Sequencing input: PBMCs. These receptors all stem from a woman between 40 and 50 years old in good health and CMV-seronegative.

This clone has a single count. The chain recombines TRBV28 with TRBJ1-4; TRBD1 matches at 8 bases. This CDR3 is 14 amino acids long. The trim removed 5 bases at V and 8 bases at J, leaving 7 bases unmatched. Germline V gene sequence: CDR1 MDHEN, CDR2 SYDVKM. The CDR3 is CASSRYRTGEKLFF. CDR3 nucleotide sequence: TGTGCCAGCAGTCGTTACCGGACAGGGGAAAAACTGTTTTTT.

This clone occurred a few times. The chain has TRBV29-1 and TRBJ1-1, with D unresolved. This CDR3 region has 10 residues. CDR1 and CDR2 (germline): SQVTM, ANQGSEA. Trimming left V 7 bases short and J 1 base short, with 4 bases between. The CDR3 is CSGGNTEAFF. CDR3 in DNA: TGCAGCGGAGGGAACACTGAAGCTTTCTTT.

The chain links TRBV5-1 to TRBJ1-5, with 10 bases that match TRBD1. In germline, CDR1 is SGHRS, CDR2 YFSETQ. After removal of 0 bases from V and 7 bases from J, the junction contained 4 bases not matched to a gene. The CDR3 is 15 residues long. CDR3 DNA sequence: TGCGCCAGCAGCTTGGGGGACAGGGGAGAGCAGCCCCAGCATTTT. Amino acids: CASSLGDRGEQPQHF.

CDR3 sequence reads: CASSQDAGQSYEQYF. CDR3 nucleotides: TGCGCCAGCAGCCAAGATGCGGGACAGTCCTACGAGCAGTACTTC. V and J are TRBV4-3 and TRBJ2-7; maybe TRBD1 (7 bases). Germline V lookup: CDR1 LGHNA, CDR2 YSLEER. Trimming removed 0 bases at V and 1 base at J, with 10 bases between. The CDR3 covers 15 residues.

The rearrangement uses TRBV2 and TRBJ1-4, with 9 nucleotides matching TRBD1. Trimming took 8 bases from V and 6 from J; bases not matched to a gene: 4. Germline assignment: CDR1 SNHLY and CDR2 FYNNEI. CDR3 size: 13 residues. In nucleotides, the CDR3 is TGTGCCAGCTTGCGGGACAGGGATGAAAAACTGTTTTTT. Translated, it gives CASLRDRDEKLFF.

This clone was observed a few times. J is TRBJ2-2 and V is TRBV19; D is perhaps TRBD2 (5 bases). The V gene lost 4 bases and the J gene lost 3 bases, with 9 bases spanning the gap. Germline V lookup: CDR1 LNHDA, CDR2 SQIVND (reference sequence). The CDR3 extends over 14 amino acids. The CDR3 loop reads CASSTGDYTGELFF. The CDR3 DNA is TGTGCCAGTAGTACCGGGGATTACACCGGGGAGCTGTTTTTT.

This clone was counted a single time. The V gene is TRBV5-4, the J gene TRBJ2-4, with a weak D call TRBD1 (5 bases). With 1 base removed from V and 0 bases from J, the gap between germline ends came to 17 bases. CDR3 length equals 18 residues. Germline-derived CDR1 and CDR2 are SGHNT and YYREEE (reference sequence). The CDR3 DNA sequence: TGTGCCAGCAGCTTGTGGCAGCGCTCAGGGTCAGCCAAAAACATTCAGTACTTC. It yields the protein CASSLWQRSGSAKNIQYF.

V and J are TRBV2 and TRBJ2-2; 16 positions match TRBD2. J gave up 3 bases and V 8 bases, and 6 bases lay outside the gene matches. The germline V gene has CDR1 SNHLY and CDR2 FYNNEI. This CDR3 has 17 amino acids. The CDR3, as DNA: TGTGCCAGCGGGGGACTAGCGGGAGGGCGGGACACCGGGGAGCTGTTTTTT. Residues: CASGGLAGGRDTGELFF.

This clone appeared a few times. The chain carries TRBV4-3 and TRBJ1-4; D gene unclear. The CDR3 runs 15 residues. Germline V lookup: CDR1 LGHNA, CDR2 YSLEER. Trimming took 0 bases from V and 7 from J, leaving 12 bases between them. In DNA form, the CDR3 reads TGCGCCAGCAGCCAAGACGAGGGAGGTGGTGAAAAACTGTTTTTT. Protein product: CASSQDEGGGEKLFF.

The rearrangement links TRBV25-1 to TRBJ2-5; D is perhaps TRBD1 (6 bases). The CDR3 has 15 residues. V was cut by 6 bases and J by 4 bases, with 18 bases left in between. From germline, CDR1 is MGHDK and CDR2 SYGVNS. The CDR3 region has the DNA TGTGCCAGCAGCGACGGGACAAAGGAGTTAGAGACCCAGTACTTC. Translating it yields CASSDGTKELETQYF. Filled out from reference TRBV25-1 and TRBJ2-5, the complete variable domain reads EADIYQTPRYLVIGTGKKITLECSQTMGHDKMYWYQQDPGMELHLIHYSYGVNSTEKGDLSSESTVSRIRTEHFPLTLESARPSHTSQYLCASSDGTKELETQYFGPGTRLLVL.

The chain uses TRBV7-3 and TRBJ2-3; D possibly corresponds to TRBD2 (6 bases). Germline V gene sequence: CDR1 SGHTA, CDR2 FQGTGA. This CDR3 is built from 14 residues. With 5 bases removed from V and 4 bases from J, the gap between germline ends came to 13 bases. For the CDR3, the DNA is TGTGCCAGCAGCCCGGGGGAGAGGCCAGATACGCAGTATTTT. Its translation is CASSPGERPDTQYF.

This chain connects TRBV7-9 to TRBJ2-7, with D possibly TRBD1 on 6 matching bases. CDR3 length: 14 amino acids. CDR1 SEHNR and CDR2 FQNEAQ come from the germline V gene (reference sequence). V lost 1 base and J lost 3, with 10 bases in between. The CDR3 reads CASSLDQGSYEQYF. The CDR3 DNA reads as TGTGCCAGCAGCTTAGATCAGGGGAGCTACGAGCAGTACTTC.

The V and J genes are TRBV14 and TRBJ2-1; D is perhaps TRBD2 (6 bases). Germline values: CDR1 SGHDN, CDR2 FVKESK. V lost 4 bases and J 14 bases, leaving 15 bases between the germline ends. This CDR3 has 12 amino acids. For the CDR3, the DNA is TGTGCCAGCAGCCCGGGTTCTGGAGGGAAGTTCTTC. Its protein is CASSPGSGGKFF. Complete variable domain (other parts from reference TRBV14 and TRBJ2-1): EAGVTQFPSHSVIEKGQTVTLRCDPISGHDNLYWYRRVMGKEIKFLLHFVKESKQDESGMPNNRFLAERTGGTYSTLKVQPAELEDSGVYFCASSPGSGGKFFGPGTRLTVL.

The chain is built from TRBV19 and TRBJ2-7; D is possibly TRBD2 (6 bases). Trimming cost V 7 bases and J 3 bases, with 13 bases left between them. Germline assignment: CDR1 LNHDA and CDR2 SQIVND (reference sequence). The CDR3 covers 13 residues. CDR3 sequence reads: CASTTSGVYEQYF. The CDR3 DNA reads TGTGCCAGTACTACTTCGGGGGTCTACGAGCAGTACTTC.

The chain carries TRBV5-1 and TRBJ2-6; TRBD2 agrees at 7 bases. The trim removed 7 bases at V and 2 bases at J, leaving 15 bases unmatched. Per germline, CDR1 SGHRS and CDR2 YFSETQ. The length of the CDR3 is 18 residues. Here the CDR3 DNA reads TGCGCCAGCTATCCTTTTGGCCGTGGGGGGGCTGGGGCCAACGTCCTGACTTTC. It encodes CASYPFGRGGAGANVLTF.

On this clone itself: Other DNA sequences in this sample translate to the same CDR3. The V and J genes are TRBV7-2 and TRBJ2-7; 7 nucleotides match TRBD2. Per germline, CDR1 SGHTA and CDR2 FQGNSA. The CDR3 is 14 residues long. Germline trimming cut 5 bases from V and 2 bases from J; bases unmatched to any gene: 6. The CDR3 DNA sequence: TGTGCCAGCAGCCTCTCGGCGGGGGCCTACGAGCAGTACTTC. Encoded protein: CASSLSAGAYEQYF.

This rearrangement joins TRBV7-9 to TRBJ1-1; D is ambiguous. This CDR3 region has 13 residues. Germline V gives CDR1 SEHNR, CDR2 FQNEAQ (reference sequence). Trimming pared 0 bases from V and 8 bases from J, leaving 10 bases between. The CDR3 DNA follows: TGTGCCAGCAGCTTAGCGATCCCGGGAGAAGCTTTCTTT. Amino acid sequence: CASSLAIPGEAFF.

V is TRBV4-2 and J is TRBJ2-3; 11 bases agree with TRBD2. The CDR3 is 18 amino acids. The V gene end was trimmed by 4 bases and the J gene end by 4 bases; junction bases not matched to a gene: 13. Germline CDR1 is LGHNA and CDR2 is YNFKEQ. As DNA, the CDR3 is TGTGCCAGCAGCCCAGGAGAAGTCACTAGCGGGAGATCAGATACGCAGTATTTT. Its protein product is CASSPGEVTSGRSDTQYF.

This chain joins TRBV29-1 and TRBJ2-1; 11 bases align to TRBD2. CDR1 is SQVTM, CDR2 ANQGSEA, per germline. J gave up 9 bases and V 3 bases, and 4 bases lay outside the gene matches. The CDR3 runs 13 residues. The CDR3 protein is CSVDPGLAGEQFF. CDR3 bases: TGCAGCGTTGATCCTGGACTAGCGGGTGAGCAGTTCTTC.

This sequence joins TRBV29-1 and TRBJ1-1; D gene uncertain. Germline CDR1 is SQVTM and CDR2 is ANQGSEA. Trimming took off 5 bases at V and 3 bases at J, with 7 bases between the two ends. The CDR3 runs 11 residues. CDR3 DNA sequence: TGCAGCGTTCACCGGGACACTGAAGCTTTCTTT. Translating it yields CSVHRDTEAFF.

The chain has TRBV5-1 and TRBJ2-5; TRBD1 aligns across 9 bases. The J call could be wrong; TRBJ2-7 is a better fit for the DNA end. Germline values: CDR1 SGHRS, CDR2 YFSETQ. CDR3 length equals 14 residues. CDR3: CASSFRDRVNEQYF. CDR3 DNA sequence: TGCGCCAGCAGCTTCCGGGACAGGGTCAACGAGCAGTACTTC.

This chain joins TRBV9 and TRBJ1-4, with D perhaps matching TRBD1 (5 bases). The CDR3 length is 14 residues. Germline V CDR1 and CDR2: SGDLS, YYNGEE. V lost 3 bases and J 5 bases, leaving 11 bases between the germline ends. The CDR3 nucleotides read TGTGCCAGCAGCGATACAGGTTACAATGAAAAACTGTTTTTT. Amino acid sequence: CASSDTGYNEKLFF.

The CDR3 loop is CAIRTGGLGSGNTIYF. CDR3 bases: TGTGCCATCCGTACAGGGGGCCTGGGCTCTGGAAACACCATATATTTT. This rearrangement joins TRBV10-3 to TRBJ1-3; 9 nucleotides match TRBD1. J lost 0 bases, V lost 8 bases, and 8 bases had no gene match. CDR3 length: 16 residues. CDR1 is ENHRY and CDR2 is SYGVKD in the germline V gene.

This sequence joins TRBV4-1 and TRBJ1-3; D call uncertain. The V gene's germline CDR1 is MGHRA and CDR2 YSYEKL. V was pared by 4 bases and J by 4 bases, with 5 bases between. The CDR3 consists of 12 residues. The CDR3 coding sequence is TGCGCCAGCAGCCCAGGAGGAAACACCATATATTTT. As protein: CASSPGGNTIYF.

The chain uses TRBV28 and TRBJ1-1; maybe TRBD1 (6 bases). The CDR3 contains 14 residues. Looked up from germline, CDR1 is MDHEN and CDR2 is SYDVKM. V was trimmed by 5 bases and J by 6 bases, leaving 16 bases between them. The DNA of the CDR3 is TGTGCCAGCAGTCCCTTCAGGGGTTCCCCTGAAGCTTTCTTT. It specifies CASSPFRGSPEAFF.

The V gene is TRBV27, the J gene TRBJ1-4; the match to TRBD1 covers 7 bases. The CDR3 runs 15 residues. V gave up 3 bases and J gave up 3 bases; unmatched junction bases: 4. Germline loops: CDR1 MNHEY, CDR2 SMNVEV (reference sequence). This CDR3 reads CASSFRQGANEKLFF. The CDR3 DNA reads as TGTGCCAGCAGTTTCCGACAGGGTGCTAATGAAAAACTGTTTTTT. The variable domain in full, with the rest retrieved from reference TRBV27 and TRBJ1-4, is EAQVTQNPRYLITVTGKKLTVTCSQNMNHEYMSWYRQDPGLGLRQIYYSMNVEVTDKGDVPEGYKVSRKEKRNFPLILESPSPNQTSLYFCASSFRQGANEKLFFGSGTQLSVL.